A selection of T cell receptor beta chains follows, all from one sample in a study of identical twins. TCRdb independently ran MiXCR on the 5' RACE reads; one entry per CDR3 protein. Here the sample spans around 370,000 distinct CDR3 sequences, around 9.7% being singletons. Sequencing was carried out using naive T cells sorted from blood. The receptors derive from a woman between 45 and 65 years old in good health. Both conserved end residues are part of each CDR3. The D gene is left open where the match is weak. Where a row states a size, it is once, few, many or the class of an expanded clone; other rows omit it.

cdr3_nt: TGCGCCAGCAGCCCAATCACAGGGTCTGGGGCCAACGTCCTGACTTTC
cdr3_aa: CASSPITGSGANVLTF
d_call: .
clone_size: few
j_call: TRBJ2-6
v_call: TRBV5-1

cdr3_nt: TGTGCCACCAGTGATGACAGGGTATTCAATCAGCCCCAGCATTTT
cdr3_aa: CATSDDRVFNQPQHF
d_call: TRBD1
clone_size: few
j_call: TRBJ1-5
v_call: TRBV24-1

cdr3_nt: TGCGCCAGCACCGAACAGGGGAGCGGGGCCGGGGAGCTGTTTTTT
cdr3_aa: CASTEQGSGAGELFF
d_call: .
clone_size: .
j_call: TRBJ2-2
v_call: TRBV5-1

cdr3_nt: TGTGCCAGCAGTTACTCTCGCCGCACGGGACAAGAGACCCAGTACTTC
cdr3_aa: CASSYSRRTGQETQYF
d_call: .
clone_size: .
j_call: TRBJ2-5
v_call: TRBV6-5

cdr3_nt: TGCAGTGCTTCGGGACTAGCGTCCTACAATGAGCAGTTCTTC
cdr3_aa: CSASGLASYNEQFF
d_call: TRBD2
clone_size: many
j_call: TRBJ2-1
v_call: TRBV20-1

cdr3_nt: TGCGCCAGCAGCTTGGTCAGGAATGAAAAACTGTTTTTT
cdr3_aa: CASSLVRNEKLFF
d_call: .
clone_size: few
j_call: TRBJ1-4
v_call: TRBV5-1

cdr3_nt: TGTGCCAGCAGCATTACAGGTGTAAACGTCGGGCAGTACTTC
cdr3_aa: CASSITGVNVGQYF
d_call: .
clone_size: .
j_call: TRBJ2-7
v_call: TRBV12-3/TRBV12-4

cdr3_nt: TGCGCCAGCAGCTCATACATGAACACTGAAGCTTTCTTT
cdr3_aa: CASSSYMNTEAFF
d_call: .
clone_size: few
j_call: TRBJ1-1
v_call: TRBV5-1

cdr3_nt: TGCAGTGCTAGAGATATCCCTAGCGGGAGGGGGTTTATTGAGCAGTTCTTC
cdr3_aa: CSARDIPSGRGFIEQFF
d_call: TRBD2
clone_size: many
j_call: TRBJ2-1
v_call: TRBV20-1

cdr3_nt: TGTGCCAGCAGCTTAGCAGGAAGGGGTGAGCAGTTCTTC
cdr3_aa: CASSLAGRGEQFF
d_call: .
clone_size: .
j_call: TRBJ2-1
v_call: TRBV7-2

cdr3_nt: TGTGCCAGCAGCGGACGCCCAGGTATGAACACTGAAGCTTTCTTT
cdr3_aa: CASSGRPGMNTEAFF
d_call: .
clone_size: few
j_call: TRBJ1-1
v_call: TRBV3-1

cdr3_nt: TGTGCCAGCAGCCGACAGATTCAAGAGACCCAGTACTTC
cdr3_aa: CASSRQIQETQYF
d_call: .
clone_size: many
j_call: TRBJ2-5
v_call: TRBV7-2

cdr3_nt: TGTGCCAGTGAAGTAGCGGGAGGGAACTACGAGCAGTACTTC
cdr3_aa: CASEVAGGNYEQYF
d_call: TRBD2
clone_size: .
j_call: TRBJ2-7
v_call: TRBV7-9

cdr3_nt: TGTGCCAGCAGTAAGCTGTCCTACAATGAGCAGTTCTTC
cdr3_aa: CASSKLSYNEQFF
d_call: .
clone_size: .
j_call: TRBJ2-1
v_call: TRBV6-5

cdr3_nt: TGTGCCAGCAGTTTAGGTCAACCCTACTATGGCTACACCTTC
cdr3_aa: CASSLGQPYYGYTF
d_call: .
clone_size: many
j_call: TRBJ1-2
v_call: TRBV12-3/TRBV12-4

cdr3_nt: TGCGCCAGCAGCTTGGGAGCGGGAGGGCGTACCCAAGAGACCCAGTACTTC
cdr3_aa: CASSLGAGGRTQETQYF
d_call: TRBD2
clone_size: many
j_call: TRBJ2-5
v_call: TRBV5-1

cdr3_nt: TGTGCCAGCAGTTTACCTAGCAGAGTTATCGGCCAAGAGACCCAGTACTTC
cdr3_aa: CASSLPSRVIGQETQYF
d_call: .
clone_size: .
j_call: TRBJ2-5
v_call: TRBV12-3/TRBV12-4

cdr3_nt: TGTGCCAGCAGCTTGGACACCTCCCGAAGGGGAGCTTTCTTT
cdr3_aa: CASSLDTSRRGAFF
d_call: .
clone_size: .
j_call: TRBJ1-1
v_call: TRBV5-5

cdr3_nt: TGTGCCAGCAGCTTACGCGGTACGCGTCAGCCCCAGCATTTT
cdr3_aa: CASSLRGTRQPQHF
d_call: .
clone_size: many
j_call: TRBJ1-5
v_call: TRBV7-6

cdr3_nt: TGCGCCAGCAGCTTGGCGGAGGGGGGCGCAGATACGCAGTATTTT
cdr3_aa: CASSLAEGGADTQYF
d_call: .
clone_size: few
j_call: TRBJ2-3
v_call: TRBV5-1

cdr3_nt: TGTGCCAGCAGTTCCCGGGACTTTAACAATGAGCAGTTCTTC
cdr3_aa: CASSSRDFNNEQFF
d_call: .
clone_size: many
j_call: TRBJ2-1
v_call: TRBV12-3/TRBV12-4

cdr3_nt: TGTGCCAGCAGCCAAGGTAACAGGGTCTACGAGCAGTACTTC
cdr3_aa: CASSQGNRVYEQYF
d_call: .
clone_size: .
j_call: TRBJ2-7
v_call: TRBV3-1

cdr3_nt: TGTGCCAGCAGGCACGACAGGGCTGGGGCCAACGTCCTGACTTTC
cdr3_aa: CASRHDRAGANVLTF
d_call: TRBD1
clone_size: few
j_call: TRBJ2-6
v_call: TRBV7-9

cdr3_nt: TGTGCCAGCAGCCCTTTAGTCACAGGTGAAGCTTTCTTT
cdr3_aa: CASSPLVTGEAFF
d_call: .
clone_size: .
j_call: TRBJ1-1
v_call: TRBV6-5

cdr3_nt: TGTGCCAGCAGCGTAGACAGCTCCTACAATGAGCAGTTCTTC
cdr3_aa: CASSVDSSYNEQFF
d_call: .
clone_size: few
j_call: TRBJ2-1
v_call: TRBV9

cdr3_nt: TGTGCCAGCCAACCTGGGGGGGGCGGGTTGACCGGGGAGCTGTTTTTT
cdr3_aa: CASQPGGGGLTGELFF
d_call: .
clone_size: .
j_call: TRBJ2-2
v_call: TRBV28

cdr3_nt: TGCAGTGCTTCCCCCGGGCAGGCCAATCAGCCCCAGCATTTT
cdr3_aa: CSASPGQANQPQHF
d_call: .
clone_size: .
j_call: TRBJ1-5
v_call: TRBV20-1

cdr3_nt: TGTGCCAGTAGGACCGGGGCCAACGTCCTGACTTTC
cdr3_aa: CASRTGANVLTF
d_call: .
clone_size: few
j_call: TRBJ2-6
v_call: TRBV19

cdr3_nt: TGCAGTGCTAACAGTCTTTCGGACACTGAAGCTTTCTTT
cdr3_aa: CSANSLSDTEAFF
d_call: .
clone_size: .
j_call: TRBJ1-1
v_call: TRBV20-1